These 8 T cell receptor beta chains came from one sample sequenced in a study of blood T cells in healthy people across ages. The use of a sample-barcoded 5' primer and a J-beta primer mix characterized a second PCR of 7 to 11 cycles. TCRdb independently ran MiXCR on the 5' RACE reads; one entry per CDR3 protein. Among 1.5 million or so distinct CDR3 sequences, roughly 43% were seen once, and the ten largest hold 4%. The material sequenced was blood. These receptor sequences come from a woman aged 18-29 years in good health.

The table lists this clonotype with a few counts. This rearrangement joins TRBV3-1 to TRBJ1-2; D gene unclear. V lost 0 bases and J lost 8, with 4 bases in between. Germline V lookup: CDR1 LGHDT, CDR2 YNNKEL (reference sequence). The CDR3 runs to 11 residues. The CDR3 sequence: CASSQDVGYTF. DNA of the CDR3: TGTGCCAGCAGCCAAGACGTAGGCTACACCTTC.

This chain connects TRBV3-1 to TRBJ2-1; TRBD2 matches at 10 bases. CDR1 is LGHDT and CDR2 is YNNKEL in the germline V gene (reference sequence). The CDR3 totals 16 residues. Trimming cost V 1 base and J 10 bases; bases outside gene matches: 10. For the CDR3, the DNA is TGTGCCAGCAGCCAAGCAACGAGCGGGAGGGCCAAAGAGCAGTTCTTC. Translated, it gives CASSQATSGRAKEQFF.

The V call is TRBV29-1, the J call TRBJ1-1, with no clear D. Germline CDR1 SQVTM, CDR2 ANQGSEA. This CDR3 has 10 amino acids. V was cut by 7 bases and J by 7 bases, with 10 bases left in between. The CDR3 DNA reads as TGCAGCGCAGCGGACCTTGAAGCTTTCTTT. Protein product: CSAADLEAFF.

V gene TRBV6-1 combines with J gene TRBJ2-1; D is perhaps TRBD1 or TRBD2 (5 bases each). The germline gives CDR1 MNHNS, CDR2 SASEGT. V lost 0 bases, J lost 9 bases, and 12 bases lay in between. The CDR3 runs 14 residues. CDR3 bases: TGTGCCAGCAGTGAAGCCCGGGGCATCGGTGAGCAGTTCTTC. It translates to CASSEARGIGEQFF.

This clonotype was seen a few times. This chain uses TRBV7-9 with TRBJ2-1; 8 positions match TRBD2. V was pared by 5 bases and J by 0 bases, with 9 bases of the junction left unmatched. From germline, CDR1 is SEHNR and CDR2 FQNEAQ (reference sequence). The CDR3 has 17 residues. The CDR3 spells CASSASLLAGSYNEQFF. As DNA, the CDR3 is TGTGCCAGCAGCGCCTCGTTGCTAGCGGGCTCCTACAATGAGCAGTTCTTC.

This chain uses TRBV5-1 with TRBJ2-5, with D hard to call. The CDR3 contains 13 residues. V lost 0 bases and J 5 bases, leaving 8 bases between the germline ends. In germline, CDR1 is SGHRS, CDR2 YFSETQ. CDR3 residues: CASSLVPWETQYF. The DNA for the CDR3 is TGCGCCAGCAGCTTGGTACCGTGGGAGACCCAGTACTTC.

CDR3 amino acids: CASSFVSGSYEQYF. CDR3 nucleotide sequence: TGTGCCAGCAGTTTTGTCTCGGGTTCCTACGAGCAGTACTTC. V gene TRBV27 combines with J gene TRBJ2-7; D gene unclear. Germline V gene lookup returns CDR1 MNHEY and CDR2 SMNVEV (reference sequence). This CDR3 is built from 14 residues. V dropped 3 bases and J dropped 1 base, with 10 bases sitting between them.

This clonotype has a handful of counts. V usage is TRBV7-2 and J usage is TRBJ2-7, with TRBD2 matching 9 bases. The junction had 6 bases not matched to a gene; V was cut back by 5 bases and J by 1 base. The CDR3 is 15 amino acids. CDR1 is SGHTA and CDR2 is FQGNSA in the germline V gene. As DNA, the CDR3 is TGTGCCAGCAGCCCTCGTAGCGGGAGATCCTACGAGCAGTACTTC. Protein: CASSPRSGRSYEQYF. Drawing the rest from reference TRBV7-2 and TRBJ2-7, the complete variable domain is GAGVSQSPSNKVTEKGKDVELRCDPISGHTALYWYRQSLGQGLEFLIYFQGNSAPDKSGLPSDRFSAERTGGSVSTLTIQRTQQEDSAVYLCASSPRSGRSYEQYFGPGTRLTVT.